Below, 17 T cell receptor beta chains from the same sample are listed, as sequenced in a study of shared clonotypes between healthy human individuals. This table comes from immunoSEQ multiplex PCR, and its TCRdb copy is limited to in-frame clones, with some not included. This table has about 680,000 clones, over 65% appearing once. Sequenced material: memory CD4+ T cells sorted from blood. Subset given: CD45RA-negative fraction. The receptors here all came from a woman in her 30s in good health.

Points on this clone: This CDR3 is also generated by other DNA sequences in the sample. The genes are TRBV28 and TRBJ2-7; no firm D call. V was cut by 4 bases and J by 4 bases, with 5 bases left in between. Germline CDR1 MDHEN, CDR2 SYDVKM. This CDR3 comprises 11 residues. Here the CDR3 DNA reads TGTGCCAGCAGTTCCGTTTACGAGCAGTACTTC. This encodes CASSSVYEQYF.

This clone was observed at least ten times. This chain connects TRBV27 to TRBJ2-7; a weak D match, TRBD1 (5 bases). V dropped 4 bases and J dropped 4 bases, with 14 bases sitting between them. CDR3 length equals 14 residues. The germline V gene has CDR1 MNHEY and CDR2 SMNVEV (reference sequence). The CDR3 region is CASSSGSGIYEQYF. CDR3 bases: TGTGCCAGCAGTTCCGGGTCAGGGATATACGAGCAGTACTTC.

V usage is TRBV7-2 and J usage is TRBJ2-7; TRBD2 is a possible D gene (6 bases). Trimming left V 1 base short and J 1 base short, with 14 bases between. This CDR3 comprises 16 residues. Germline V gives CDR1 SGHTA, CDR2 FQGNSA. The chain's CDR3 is CASSLEAGRTSYEQYF. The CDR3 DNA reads TGTGCCAGCAGCTTAGAGGCGGGACGAACTTCCTACGAGCAGTACTTC.

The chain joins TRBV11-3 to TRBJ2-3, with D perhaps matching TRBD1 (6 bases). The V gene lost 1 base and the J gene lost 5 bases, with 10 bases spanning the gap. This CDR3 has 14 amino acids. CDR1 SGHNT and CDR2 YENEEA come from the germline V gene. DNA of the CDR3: TGTGCCAGCAGCTTAGGGCAGGGGAGAGATACGCAGTATTTT. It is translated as CASSLGQGRDTQYF.

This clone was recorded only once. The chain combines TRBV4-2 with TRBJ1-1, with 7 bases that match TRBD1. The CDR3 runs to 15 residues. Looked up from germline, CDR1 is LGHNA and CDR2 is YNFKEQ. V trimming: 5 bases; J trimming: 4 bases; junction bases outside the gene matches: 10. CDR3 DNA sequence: TGTGCCAGCAGCTTGGATTTAGGGGGCTCCACTGAAGCTTTCTTT. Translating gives CASSLDLGGSTEAFF.

This chain's CDR3 is CAAGLAGKDTQYF. CDR3 DNA sequence: TGCGCCGCGGGACTAGCGGGCAAAGATACGCAGTATTTT. The chain carries TRBV10-2 and TRBJ2-3; 12 bases match TRBD2. Germline-derived CDR1 and CDR2 are WSHSY and SAAADI. The junction had 5 bases not matched to a gene; V was cut back by 11 bases and J by 5 bases. The CDR3 loop spans 13 amino acids.

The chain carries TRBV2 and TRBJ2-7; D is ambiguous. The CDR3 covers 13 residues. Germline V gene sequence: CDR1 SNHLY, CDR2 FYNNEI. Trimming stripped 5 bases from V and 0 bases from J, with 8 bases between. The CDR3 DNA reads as TGTGCCAGCAGTCCTCCTGGCTCCTACGAGCAGTACTTC. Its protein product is CASSPPGSYEQYF.

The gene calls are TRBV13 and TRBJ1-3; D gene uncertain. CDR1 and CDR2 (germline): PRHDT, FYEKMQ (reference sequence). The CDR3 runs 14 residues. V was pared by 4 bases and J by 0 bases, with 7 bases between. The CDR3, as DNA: TGTGCCAGCAGCTCTTACAGCTCTGGAAACACCATATATTTT. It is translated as CASSSYSSGNTIYF.

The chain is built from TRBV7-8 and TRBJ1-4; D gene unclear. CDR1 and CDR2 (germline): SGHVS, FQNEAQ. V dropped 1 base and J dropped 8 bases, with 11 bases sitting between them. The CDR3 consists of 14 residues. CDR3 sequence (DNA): TGTGCCAGCAGCTTAGATTTGTCGGGAGAAAAACTGTTTTTT. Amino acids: CASSLDLSGEKLFF.

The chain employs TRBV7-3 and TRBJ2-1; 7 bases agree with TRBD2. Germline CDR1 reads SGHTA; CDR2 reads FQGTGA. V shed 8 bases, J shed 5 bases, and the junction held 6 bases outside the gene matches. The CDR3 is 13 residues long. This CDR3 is CASAGAGNNEQFF. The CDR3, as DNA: TGTGCCAGCGCCGGAGCGGGAAACAATGAGCAGTTCTTC.

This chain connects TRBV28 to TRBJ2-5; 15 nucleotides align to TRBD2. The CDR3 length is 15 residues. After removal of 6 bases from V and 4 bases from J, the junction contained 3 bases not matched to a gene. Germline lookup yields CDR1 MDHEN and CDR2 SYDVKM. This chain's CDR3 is CASSRGLAGGETQYF. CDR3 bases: TGTGCCAGCAGCAGGGGACTAGCGGGAGGAGAGACCCAGTACTTC.

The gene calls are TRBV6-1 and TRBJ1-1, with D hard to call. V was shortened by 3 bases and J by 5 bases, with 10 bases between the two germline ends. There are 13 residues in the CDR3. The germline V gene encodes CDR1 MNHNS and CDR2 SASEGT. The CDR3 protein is CASSDGRWTEAFF. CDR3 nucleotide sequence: TGTGCCAGCAGTGACGGCAGGTGGACTGAAGCTTTCTTT.

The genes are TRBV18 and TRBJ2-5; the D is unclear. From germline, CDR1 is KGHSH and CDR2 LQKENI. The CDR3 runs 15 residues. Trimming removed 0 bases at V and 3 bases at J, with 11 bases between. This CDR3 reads CASSPPKSVEETQYF. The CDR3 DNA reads TGTGCCAGCTCACCACCGAAATCCGTCGAAGAGACCCAGTACTTC.

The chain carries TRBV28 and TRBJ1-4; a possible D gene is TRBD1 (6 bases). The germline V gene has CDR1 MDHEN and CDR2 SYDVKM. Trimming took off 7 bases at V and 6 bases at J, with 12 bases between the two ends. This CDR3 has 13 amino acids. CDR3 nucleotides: TGTGCCAGCACCTCCGGGACACATGAAAAACTGTTTTTT. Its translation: CASTSGTHEKLFF.

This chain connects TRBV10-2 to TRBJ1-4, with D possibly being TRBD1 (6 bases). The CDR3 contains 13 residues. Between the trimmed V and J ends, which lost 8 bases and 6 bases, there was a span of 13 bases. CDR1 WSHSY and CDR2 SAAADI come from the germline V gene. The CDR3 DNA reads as TGCGCCAGCGCCCCAGGGGTCCATGAAAAACTGTTTTTT. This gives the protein CASAPGVHEKLFF.

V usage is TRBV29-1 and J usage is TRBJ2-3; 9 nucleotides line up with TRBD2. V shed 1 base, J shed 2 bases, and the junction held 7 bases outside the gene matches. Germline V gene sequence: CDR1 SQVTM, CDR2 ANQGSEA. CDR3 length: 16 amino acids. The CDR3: CSVEGGLAGITDTQYF. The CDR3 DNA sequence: TGCAGCGTTGAAGGTGGGCTAGCGGGAATCACAGATACGCAGTATTTT.

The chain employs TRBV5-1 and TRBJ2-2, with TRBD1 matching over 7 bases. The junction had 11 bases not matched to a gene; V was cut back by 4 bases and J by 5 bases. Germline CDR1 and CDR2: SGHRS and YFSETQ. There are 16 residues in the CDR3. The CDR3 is CASSRRQGSETGELFF. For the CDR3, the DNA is TGCGCCAGCAGCCGTCGACAGGGATCGGAGACCGGGGAGCTGTTTTTT.